This T cell receptor (beta chain) was sequenced during a study of T cells after yellow fever vaccination. Study results and caveats: Re-detected after boosting: most primary clones, 96% of CD4 and around 86% of CD8.

Making TCR cDNA involved 5'RACE template switching, which added UMIs and a universal primer site. TCRdb called the 5' RACE reads again in MiXCR, with one record for every CDR3 protein. Of fewer than 450,000 distinct CDR3 sequences in the sample, 3% to 4.5% were seen once. V was pared by 0 bases and J by 4 bases, with 11 bases between. The CDR3 runs 15 residues. Per germline, CDR1 SGHDT and CDR2 YYEEEE. This clonotype has a handful of counts. The antigen is not known. This chain uses TRBV5-6 with TRBJ1-5, with D maybe TRBD1 (5 bases). The sample here was PBMCs, taken 5 days after the yellow fever booster vaccination. The clonotype originates from a man aged 18 to 29 who received the YFV17D yellow fever vaccine. The CDR3: CASSLARYRNQPQHF. CDR3 nucleotide sequence: TGTGCCAGCAGCTTGGCCCGATACAGGAATCAGCCCCAGCATTTT.